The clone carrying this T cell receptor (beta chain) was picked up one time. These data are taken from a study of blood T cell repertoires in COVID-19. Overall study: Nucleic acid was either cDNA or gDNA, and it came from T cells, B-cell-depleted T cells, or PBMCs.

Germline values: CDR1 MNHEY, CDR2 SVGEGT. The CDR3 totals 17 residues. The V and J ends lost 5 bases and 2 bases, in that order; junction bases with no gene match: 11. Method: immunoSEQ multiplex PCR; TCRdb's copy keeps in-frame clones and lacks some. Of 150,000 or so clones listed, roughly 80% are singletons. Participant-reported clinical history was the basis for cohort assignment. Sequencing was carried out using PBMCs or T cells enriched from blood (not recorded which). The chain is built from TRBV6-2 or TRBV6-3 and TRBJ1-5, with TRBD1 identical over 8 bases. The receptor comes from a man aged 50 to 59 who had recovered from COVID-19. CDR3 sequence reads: CASSPDRGSSGNQPQHF. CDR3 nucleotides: TGTGCCAGCAGTCCAGACAGGGGTAGTTCGGGCAATCAGCCCCAGCATTTT.